Described below is a single T cell receptor beta chain sequence and its context. There is no known antigen for this receptor. Base qualities are not at hand, and no much larger clone is one base apart. The data stem from a study of T cells in Graves' hyperthyroidism and ophthalmopathy (dated by TCRdb to the late 2010s). About the investigation overall: Peripheral blood was sampled at the time of initial diagnosis, prior to any treatment. The study also compared thyroid tissue and blood T-cell repertoires from roughly six Graves' hyperthyroidism patients. To identify TCR V-J signatures that set the groups apart, the researchers used a discovery cohort of 100 patients, made up of some 41 with Graves' ophthalmopathy and some 55 with stable Graves' hyperthyroidism. Following sampling, methimazole starting at 30 mg daily was given to hyperthyroidism patients, and high-dose intravenous methylprednisolone was given to ophthalmopathy patients. Prospective prediction of ophthalmopathy was tested in an independent validation cohort consisting of fewer than 20 hyperthyroidism patients and some 17 patients who later progressed to ophthalmopathy. The roughly 91 discovery patients were randomly split 7:3 into training and test sets. The paper describes TCR Vbeta CDR3 sequencing of more than 120 peripheral blood samples, made up of roughly 45 ophthalmopathy patients, some 76 hyperthyroidism patients and 17 progressor patients. Beyond this particular receptor, the publication reports: No statistical method was used to set the sample size in advance, and investigators knew the group allocation. Most expanded thyroid clonotypes (frequency above 0.001) were also detected in blood, a finding suggesting that blood repertoires may reflect thyroid immune responses. A model built on a 13 V-J signature distinguished ophthalmopathy from stable hyperthyroidism, reaching about 89% sensitivity and about 81% specificity in cross-validation and 80%/75% in testing. During validation, the model predicted progression to ophthalmopathy a median of roughly six months ahead of onset, with just under 71% sensitivity and 72% to 85% specificity.

The TCR beta CDR3 regions were amplified from the RNA transcripts. For the first round of RT-PCR on the TCR CDR3, the HTBI primer set was used together with the Qiagen OneStep RT-PCR kit. A second multiplex PCR round built the libraries, followed by size selection and purification. The libraries were sequenced on an Illumina HiSeq2000 using paired-end 100 bp reads. The study's processing was this. Raw data were processed with SOAPnuke, discarding reads with adapters, uncalled bases, mean Phred below 15, or no exact constant-primer or identifier match. High-quality paired reads were merged with COPE v1.2.5, and unique nucleotide sequences were defined as clonotypes. MiTCR v1.1 was used to align clonotypes to the IMGT TRBV, TRBD and TRBJ reference segments. The analysis was restricted to V-J combinations with a frequency above 0.0001, which together covered about 99% of the repertoires. A TCS score was defined as the ratio of F50 (clonal expansion) to E x V (chaos), with BLOSUM62-based TCRdist applied between CDR3 peptides within each V-J. Welch's t-statistics and random forest reduced around 510 V-J features to 10 to 15, which were used in a naive Bayes classifier (R e1071). TCRdb reprocessed the public reads (quality trimming at Q25 with fastp, clone calling with MiXCR) and kept in-frame beta chains. Here each entry gathers all rows of one CDR3 protein and keeps the most common genes and DNA. The V and J calls and clone size are TCRdb's, not the authors'. The sample table shows 550,000 to 600,000 distinct CDR3 sequences, and 16% are seen once. About 18% of the sample is held by the ten biggest clonotypes.

V has 4 bases trimmed and J has 2 bases trimmed; junction bases matching no gene number 6. The CDR3 starts with the cysteine, ends with the phenylalanine, and has 15 residues. The sequence is cut down to CDR3 DNA, 45 bases in frame from base 1. In the germline V gene, CDR1 corresponds to SNHLY and CDR2 to FYNNEI. Graves' hyperthyroidism was defined as stable when no progression to ophthalmopathy occurred over 18 months of follow-up. Hyperthyroidism patients were aged 18 to 65 years and newly diagnosed, with disease duration of less than 2 months. Any patient with an uncontrolled infection, another autoimmune disease, pregnancy or lactation was excluded. Diagnoses relied on clinical symptoms, serum thyroxine and TRAb, thyroid ultrasound and orbital computed tomography. PBMCs were isolated from approximately 10 ml of fresh peripheral blood by Ficoll-Paque density gradient centrifugation. Total RNA was extracted using Trizol reagent, and RNA quality was assessed on an Agilent 2100 Bioanalyzer.

The sample consisted of blood. The chain is assembled from TRBV2 and TRBJ2-3; 7 central bases correspond to TRBD2. The TCR sequence derives from a woman younger than 30 with Graves' hyperthyroidism. The sequence in DNA is TGTGCCAGCAGTGCCCAGCGGGGATACACAGATACGCAGTATTTT. Translation gives CASSAQRGYTDTQYF.